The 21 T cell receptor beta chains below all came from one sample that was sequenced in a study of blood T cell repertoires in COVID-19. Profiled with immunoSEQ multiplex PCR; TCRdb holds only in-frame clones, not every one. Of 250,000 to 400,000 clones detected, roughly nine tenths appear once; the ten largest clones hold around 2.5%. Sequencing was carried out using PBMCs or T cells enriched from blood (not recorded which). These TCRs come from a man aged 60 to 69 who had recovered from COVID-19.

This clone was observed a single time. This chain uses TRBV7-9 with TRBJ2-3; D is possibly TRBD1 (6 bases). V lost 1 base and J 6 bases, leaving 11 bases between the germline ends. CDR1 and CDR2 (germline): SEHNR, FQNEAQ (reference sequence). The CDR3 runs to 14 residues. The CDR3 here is CASSLEGGWDTQYF. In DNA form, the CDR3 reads TGTGCCAGCAGCTTAGAAGGGGGTTGGGATACGCAGTATTTT.

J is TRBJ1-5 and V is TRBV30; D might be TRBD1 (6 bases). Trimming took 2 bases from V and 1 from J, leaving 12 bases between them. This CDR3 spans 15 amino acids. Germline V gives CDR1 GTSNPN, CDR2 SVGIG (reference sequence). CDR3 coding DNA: TGTGCCTGGAGTAAAGGGGGACACAGCAATCAGCCCCAGCATTTT. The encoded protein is CAWSKGGHSNQPQHF.

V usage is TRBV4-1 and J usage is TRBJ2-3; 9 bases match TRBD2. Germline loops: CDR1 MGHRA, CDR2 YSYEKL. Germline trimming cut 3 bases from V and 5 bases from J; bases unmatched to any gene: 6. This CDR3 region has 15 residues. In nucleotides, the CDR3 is TGCGCCAGCAGCCAGAGGGCAGCGGGGGGAGATACGCAGTATTTT. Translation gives CASSQRAAGGDTQYF.

CDR3 nucleotides: TGTGCCAGCAGTGTTGGGGCTACTAGCGGGCCTTACAATGAGCAGTTCTTC. Translating gives CASSVGATSGPYNEQFF. The chain is built from TRBV6-1 and TRBJ2-1, with 9 positions matching TRBD2. Germline CDR1 MNHNS, CDR2 SASEGT. The V and J ends lost 4 bases and 4 bases, in that order; junction bases with no gene match: 11. The CDR3 has 17 amino acids.

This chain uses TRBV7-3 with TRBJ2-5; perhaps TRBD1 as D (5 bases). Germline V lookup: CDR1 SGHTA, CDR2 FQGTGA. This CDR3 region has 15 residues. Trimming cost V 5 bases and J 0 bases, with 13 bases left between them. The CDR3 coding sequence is TGTGCCAGCAGCCCCGGCCAGGGCTACCAAGAGACCCAGTACTTC. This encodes CASSPGQGYQETQYF. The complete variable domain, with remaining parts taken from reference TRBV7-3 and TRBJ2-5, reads GAGVSQTPSNKVTEKGKYVELRCDPISGHTALYWYRQSLGQGPEFLIYFQGTGAADDSGLPNDRFFAVRPEGSVSTLKIQRTERGDSAVYLCASSPGQGYQETQYFGPGTRLLVL.

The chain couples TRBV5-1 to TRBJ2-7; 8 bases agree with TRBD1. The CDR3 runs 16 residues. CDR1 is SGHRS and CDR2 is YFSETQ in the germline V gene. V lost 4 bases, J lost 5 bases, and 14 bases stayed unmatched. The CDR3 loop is CASSPGAGTGNNEQYF. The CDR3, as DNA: TGCGCCAGCAGCCCGGGAGCCGGGACAGGAAACAACGAGCAGTACTTC.

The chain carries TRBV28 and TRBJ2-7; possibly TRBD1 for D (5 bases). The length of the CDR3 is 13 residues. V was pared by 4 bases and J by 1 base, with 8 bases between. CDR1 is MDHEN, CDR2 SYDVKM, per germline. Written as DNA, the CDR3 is TGTGCCAGCAGTTCCGGACAATCCTACGAGCAGTACTTC. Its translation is CASSSGQSYEQYF.

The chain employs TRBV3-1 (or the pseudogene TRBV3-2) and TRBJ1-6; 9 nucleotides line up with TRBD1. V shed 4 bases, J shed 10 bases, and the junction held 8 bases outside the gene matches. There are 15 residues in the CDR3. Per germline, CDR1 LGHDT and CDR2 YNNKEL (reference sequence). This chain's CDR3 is CASSPQGQGRSPLHF. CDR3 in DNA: TGTGCCAGCAGCCCCCAAGGACAGGGGCGCTCACCCCTCCACTTT.

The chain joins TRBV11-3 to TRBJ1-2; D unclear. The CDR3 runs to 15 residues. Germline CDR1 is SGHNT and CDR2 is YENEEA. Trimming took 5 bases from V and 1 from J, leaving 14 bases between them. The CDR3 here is CASSGGLRHNYGYTF. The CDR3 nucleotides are TGTGCCAGCAGCGGCGGTCTTAGGCATAACTATGGCTACACCTTC.

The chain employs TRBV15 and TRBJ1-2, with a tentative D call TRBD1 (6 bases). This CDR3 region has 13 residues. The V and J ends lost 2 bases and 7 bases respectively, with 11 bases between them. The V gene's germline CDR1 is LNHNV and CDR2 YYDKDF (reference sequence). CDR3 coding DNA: TGTGCCACCAGCAGACATGACAGGTTTGGCTACACCTTC. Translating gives CATSRHDRFGYTF. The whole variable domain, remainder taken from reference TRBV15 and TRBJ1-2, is DAMVIQNPRYQVTQFGKPVTLSCSQTLNHNVMYWYQQKSSQAPKLLFHYYDKDFNNEADTPDNFQSRRPNTSFCFLDIRSPGLGDTAMYLCATSRHDRFGYTFGSGTRLTVV.

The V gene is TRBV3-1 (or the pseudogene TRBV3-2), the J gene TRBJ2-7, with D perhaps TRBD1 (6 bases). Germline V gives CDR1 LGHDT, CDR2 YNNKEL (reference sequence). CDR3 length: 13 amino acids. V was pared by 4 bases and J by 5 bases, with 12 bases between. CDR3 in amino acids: CASSRDRSHEQYF. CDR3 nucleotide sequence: TGTGCCAGCAGCCGCGACAGGTCCCACGAGCAGTACTTC.

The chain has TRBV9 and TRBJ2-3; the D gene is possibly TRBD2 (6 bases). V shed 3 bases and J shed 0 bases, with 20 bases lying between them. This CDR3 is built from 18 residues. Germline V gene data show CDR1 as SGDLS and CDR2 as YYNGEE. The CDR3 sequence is CASSERPTSRASTDTQYF. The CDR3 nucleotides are TGTGCCAGCAGCGAGAGGCCCACTAGCCGTGCTAGCACAGATACGCAGTATTTT.

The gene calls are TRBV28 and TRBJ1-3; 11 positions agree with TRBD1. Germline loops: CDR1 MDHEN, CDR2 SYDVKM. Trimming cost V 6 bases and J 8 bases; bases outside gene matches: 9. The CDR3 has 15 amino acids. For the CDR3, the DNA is TGTGCCAGCAGACAAGGGACAGGGGGGTCATACACCATATATTTT. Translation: CASRQGTGGSYTIYF.

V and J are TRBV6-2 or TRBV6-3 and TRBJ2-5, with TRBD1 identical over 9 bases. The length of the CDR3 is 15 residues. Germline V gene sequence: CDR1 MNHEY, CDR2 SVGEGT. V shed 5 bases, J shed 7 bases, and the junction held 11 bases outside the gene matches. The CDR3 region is CASSPRLQGAMTQYF. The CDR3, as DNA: TGTGCCAGCAGTCCACGTTTACAGGGGGCAATGACCCAGTACTTC.

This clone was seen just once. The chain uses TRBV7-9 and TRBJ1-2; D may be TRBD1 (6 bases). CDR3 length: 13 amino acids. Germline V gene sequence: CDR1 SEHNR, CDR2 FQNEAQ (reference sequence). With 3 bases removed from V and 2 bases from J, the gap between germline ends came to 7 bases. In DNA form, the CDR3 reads TGTGCCAGCAGCTTTGACAGGAACTATGGCTACACCTTC. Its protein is CASSFDRNYGYTF.

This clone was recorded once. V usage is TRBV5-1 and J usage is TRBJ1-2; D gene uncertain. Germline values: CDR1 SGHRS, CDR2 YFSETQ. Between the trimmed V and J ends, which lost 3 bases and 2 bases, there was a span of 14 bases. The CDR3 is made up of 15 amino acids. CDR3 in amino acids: CASSSGGVGNYGYTF. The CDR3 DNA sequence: TGCGCCAGCAGCTCGGGAGGCGTGGGGAACTATGGCTACACCTTC.

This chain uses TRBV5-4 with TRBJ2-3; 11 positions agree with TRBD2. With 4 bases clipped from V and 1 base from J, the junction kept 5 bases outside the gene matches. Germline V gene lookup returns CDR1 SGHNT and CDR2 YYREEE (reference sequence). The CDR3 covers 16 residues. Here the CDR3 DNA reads TGTGCCAGCAGCGTAAAACTAGCGGGAGGCACAGATACGCAGTATTTT. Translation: CASSVKLAGGTDTQYF.

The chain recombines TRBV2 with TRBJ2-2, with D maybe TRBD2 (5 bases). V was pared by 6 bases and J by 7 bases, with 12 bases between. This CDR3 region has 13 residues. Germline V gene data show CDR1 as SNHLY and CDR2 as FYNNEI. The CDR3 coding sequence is TGTGCCAGCAGGAGGGAGTATGGCGGGGAGCTGTTTTTT. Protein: CASRREYGGELFF.

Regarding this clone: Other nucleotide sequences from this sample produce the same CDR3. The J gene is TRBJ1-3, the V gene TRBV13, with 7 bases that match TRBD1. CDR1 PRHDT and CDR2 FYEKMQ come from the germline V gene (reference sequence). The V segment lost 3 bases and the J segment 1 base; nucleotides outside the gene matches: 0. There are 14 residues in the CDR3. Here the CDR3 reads CASSLTGSGNTIYF. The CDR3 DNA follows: TGTGCCAGCAGCTTGACAGGGTCTGGAAACACCATATATTTT.

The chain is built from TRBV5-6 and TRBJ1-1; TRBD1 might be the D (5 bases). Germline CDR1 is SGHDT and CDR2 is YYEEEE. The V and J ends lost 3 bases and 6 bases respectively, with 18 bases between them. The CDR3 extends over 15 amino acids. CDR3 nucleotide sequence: TGTGCCAGCAGCTCGGCGAGCAGGGTTGGGGCTGAAGCTTTCTTT. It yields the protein CASSSASRVGAEAFF.

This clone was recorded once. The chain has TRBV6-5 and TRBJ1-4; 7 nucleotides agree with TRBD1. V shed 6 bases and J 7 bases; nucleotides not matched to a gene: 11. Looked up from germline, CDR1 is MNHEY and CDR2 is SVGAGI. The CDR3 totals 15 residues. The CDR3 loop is CASRSEGAFGEKLFF. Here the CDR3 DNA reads TGTGCCAGCAGATCTGAGGGGGCTTTCGGTGAAAAACTGTTTTTT.